Below are 2 T cell receptor beta chains sequenced from a single sample in a study of blood T cells in healthy people across ages. Using a J-beta primer mix together with a sample-barcoded 5' primer, a second PCR was run for roughly 7 to 11 cycles. TCRdb reprocessed the 5' RACE reads via MiXCR and lists one record per CDR3 protein. The sample lists 650,000 to 1,000,000 distinct CDR3 sequences, about half occurring once. The sequencing sample was made of blood. These receptors were collected from an elderly man in good health.

V gene TRBV20-1 combines with J gene TRBJ2-5, with 12 positions matching TRBD2. Germline V lookup: CDR1 DFQATT, CDR2 SNEGSKA (reference sequence). The CDR3 is 14 residues long. Trimming took 0 bases from V and 7 from J; bases not matched to a gene: 3. The CDR3 sequence is CSAREASGGGTQYF. The CDR3 bases are TGCAGTGCTAGAGAGGCTAGCGGGGGGGGGACCCAGTACTTC.

The rearrangement links TRBV9 to TRBJ2-7; 13 nucleotides match TRBD2. This CDR3 contains 16 residues. V dropped 0 bases and J dropped 2; count of bases not matched to a gene: 2. Germline V gene sequence: CDR1 SGDLS, CDR2 YYNGEE. The CDR3 DNA is TGTGCCAGCAGCGTAGCGGGACTAGCGGGGCCCTACGAGCAGTACTTC. Amino acid sequence: CASSVAGLAGPYEQYF.